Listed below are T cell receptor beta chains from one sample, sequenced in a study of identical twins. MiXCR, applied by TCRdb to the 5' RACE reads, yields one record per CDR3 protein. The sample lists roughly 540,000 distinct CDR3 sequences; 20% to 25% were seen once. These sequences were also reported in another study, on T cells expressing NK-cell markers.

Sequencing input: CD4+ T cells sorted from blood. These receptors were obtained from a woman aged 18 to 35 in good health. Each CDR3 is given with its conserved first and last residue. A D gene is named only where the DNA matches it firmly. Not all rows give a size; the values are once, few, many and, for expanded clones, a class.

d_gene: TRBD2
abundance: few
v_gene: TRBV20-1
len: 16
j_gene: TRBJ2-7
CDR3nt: TGCAGTGCGAATGGTGGTGGGGCGGGGGAGAGTTTAGGGCAGTACTTC
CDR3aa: CSANGGGAGESLGQYF

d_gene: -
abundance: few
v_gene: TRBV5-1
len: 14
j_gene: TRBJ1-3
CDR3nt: TGCGCCAGCAGCCAAAGGGAATCCGGAAACACCATATATTTT
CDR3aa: CASSQRESGNTIYF

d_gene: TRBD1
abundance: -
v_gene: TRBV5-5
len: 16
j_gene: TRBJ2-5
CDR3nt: TGTGCCAGCAGCTTACACCAGGGACAGTACCAAGAGACCCAGTACTTC
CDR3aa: CASSLHQGQYQETQYF

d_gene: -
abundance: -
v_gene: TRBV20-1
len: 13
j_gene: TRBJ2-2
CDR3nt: TGCAGTGCTAGGGACCTTGACACCGGGGAGCTGTTTTTT
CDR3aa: CSARDLDTGELFF

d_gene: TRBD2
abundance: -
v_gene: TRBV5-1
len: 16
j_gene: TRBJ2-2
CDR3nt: TGCGCCAGCAGCCAGAGCGGGAGGGCCAACACCGGGGAGCTGTTTTTT
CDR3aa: CASSQSGRANTGELFF

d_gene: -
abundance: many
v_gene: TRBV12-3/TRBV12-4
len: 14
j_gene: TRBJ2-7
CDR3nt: TGTGCCAGCAGTGTGACAGGCCTCTCCTACGAGCAGTACTTC
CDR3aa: CASSVTGLSYEQYF

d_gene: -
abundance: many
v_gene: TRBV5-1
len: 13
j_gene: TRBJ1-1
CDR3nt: TGCGCCAGCAGCTTGGTAGTCAACACTGAAGCTTTCTTT
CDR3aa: CASSLVVNTEAFF

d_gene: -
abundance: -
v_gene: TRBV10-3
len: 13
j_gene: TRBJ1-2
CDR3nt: TGTGCCATCGGACTAACAGGGTTGGGAGGCTACACCTTC
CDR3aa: CAIGLTGLGGYTF

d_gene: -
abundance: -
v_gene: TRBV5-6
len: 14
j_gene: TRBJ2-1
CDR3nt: TGTGCCAGCAGCTACGGCAGGCCGAACAATGAGCAGTTCTTC
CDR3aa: CASSYGRPNNEQFF

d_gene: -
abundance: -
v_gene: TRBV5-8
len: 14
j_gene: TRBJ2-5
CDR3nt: TGTGCCAGCAGCCCGTGGGCCCAATGGGAGACCCAGTACTTC
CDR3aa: CASSPWAQWETQYF

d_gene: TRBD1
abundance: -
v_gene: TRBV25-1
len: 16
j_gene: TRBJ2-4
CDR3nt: TGTGCCAGCAGTTATGGGACAGGAGCCCTCAAAAACATTCAGTACTTC
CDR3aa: CASSYGTGALKNIQYF

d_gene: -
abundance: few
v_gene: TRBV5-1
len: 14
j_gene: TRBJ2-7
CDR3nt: TGCGCCAGCAGCTGGACAACGACAGTCTACGAGCAGTACTTC
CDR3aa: CASSWTTTVYEQYF

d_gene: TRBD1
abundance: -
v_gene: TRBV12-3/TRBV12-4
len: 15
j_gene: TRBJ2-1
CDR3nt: TGTGCCAGCAGTAAGCGACAGGGCTCCTACAATGAGCAGTTCTTC
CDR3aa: CASSKRQGSYNEQFF

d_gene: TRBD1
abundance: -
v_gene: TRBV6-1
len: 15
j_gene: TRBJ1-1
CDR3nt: TGTGCCAGCAGTCTCGGGGTGGGACAGGGGAATGAAGCTTTCTTT
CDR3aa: CASSLGVGQGNEAFF

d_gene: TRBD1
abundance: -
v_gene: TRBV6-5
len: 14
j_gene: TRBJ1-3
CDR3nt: TGTGCCAGCAGTTATAAAGACAGGGCTTACACCATATATTTT
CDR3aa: CASSYKDRAYTIYF

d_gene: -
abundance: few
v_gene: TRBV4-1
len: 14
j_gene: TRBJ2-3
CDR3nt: TGCGCCAGCAGCTCCCGGACAGTAACAGATACGCAGTATTTT
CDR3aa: CASSSRTVTDTQYF

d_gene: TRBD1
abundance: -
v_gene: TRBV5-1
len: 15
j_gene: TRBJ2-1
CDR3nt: TGCGCCAGCAGCTTGGAAGGACAGGGGTCGGGTGAGCAGTTCTTC
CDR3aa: CASSLEGQGSGEQFF

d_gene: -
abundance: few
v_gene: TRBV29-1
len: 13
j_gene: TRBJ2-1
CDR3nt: TGCAGCGTTGAAGAAAACCCCTCGGGGCAGCAGTTCTTC
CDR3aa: CSVEENPSGQQFF

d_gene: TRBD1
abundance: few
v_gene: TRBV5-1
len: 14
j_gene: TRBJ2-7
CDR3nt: TGCGCCAGCAGCGCCTCCGACAGGGCCTACGAGCAGTACTTC
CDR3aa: CASSASDRAYEQYF

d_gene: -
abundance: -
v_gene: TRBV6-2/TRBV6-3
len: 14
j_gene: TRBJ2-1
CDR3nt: TGTGCCAGCACCTCACGCGTCGCCCAAGCCGAGCAGTTCTTC
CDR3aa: CASTSRVAQAEQFF

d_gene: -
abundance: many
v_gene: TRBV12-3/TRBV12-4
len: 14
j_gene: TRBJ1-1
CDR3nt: TGTGCCAGCACCTACCAGGCAGCGAACACTGAAGCTTTCTTT
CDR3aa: CASTYQAANTEAFF

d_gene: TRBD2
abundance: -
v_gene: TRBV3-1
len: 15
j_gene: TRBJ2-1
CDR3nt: TGTGCCAGCAGCCAGCGGGAGGGCCCTCTTATTGAGCAGTTCTTC
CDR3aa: CASSQREGPLIEQFF

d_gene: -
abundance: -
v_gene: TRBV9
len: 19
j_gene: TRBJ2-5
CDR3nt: TGTGCCCGATCCCAGGCCAGCCTTACCACGAGGACATACCAAGAGACCCAGTACTTC
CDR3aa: CARSQASLTTRTYQETQYF

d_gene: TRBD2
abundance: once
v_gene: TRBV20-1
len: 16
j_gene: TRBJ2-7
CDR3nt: TGCTGTGCTAGTGGGGCTAGCGGGATGGACATCCACGAGCAGTACTTC
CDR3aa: CCASGASGMDIHEQYF

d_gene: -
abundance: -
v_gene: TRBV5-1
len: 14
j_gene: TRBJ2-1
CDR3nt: TGCGCCAGCAGCTTTTGGCAGGGGACACATGAGCAGTTCTTC
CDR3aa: CASSFWQGTHEQFF

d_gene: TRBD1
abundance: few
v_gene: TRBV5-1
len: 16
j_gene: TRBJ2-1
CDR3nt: TGCGCCAGCAGCTCCTCCGGGACAGGGGCCTACAATGAGCAGTTCTTC
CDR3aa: CASSSSGTGAYNEQFF

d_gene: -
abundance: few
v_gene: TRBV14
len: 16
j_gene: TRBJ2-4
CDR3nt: TGTGCCAGCAGCCAAGGGGACGGAGTAGCCAAAAACATTCAGTACTTC
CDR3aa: CASSQGDGVAKNIQYF

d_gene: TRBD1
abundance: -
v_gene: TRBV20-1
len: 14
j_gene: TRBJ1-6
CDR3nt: TGCAGTGCCGGAGGGGGCAGATATAATTCACCCCTCCACTTT
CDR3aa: CSAGGGRYNSPLHF

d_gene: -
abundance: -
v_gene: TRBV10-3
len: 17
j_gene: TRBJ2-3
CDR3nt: TGTGCCATCAGTGAGTCGACGAGGGGGGTCTCGGCAGCTACGCAGTATTTT
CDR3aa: CAISESTRGVSAATQYF

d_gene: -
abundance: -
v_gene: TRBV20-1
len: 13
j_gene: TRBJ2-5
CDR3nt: TGCAGTGCCCAAGAGGTCTACCAAGAGACCCAGTACTTC
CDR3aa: CSAQEVYQETQYF

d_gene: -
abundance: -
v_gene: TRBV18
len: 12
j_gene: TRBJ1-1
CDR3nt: TGTGCCACCCAGGGGCCGAACACTGAAGCTTTCTTT
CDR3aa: CATQGPNTEAFF

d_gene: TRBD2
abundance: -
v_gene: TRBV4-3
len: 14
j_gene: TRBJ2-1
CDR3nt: TGCGCCAGCAGCAGCAAGGGACTAGCGTATGAGCAGTTCTTC
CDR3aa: CASSSKGLAYEQFF

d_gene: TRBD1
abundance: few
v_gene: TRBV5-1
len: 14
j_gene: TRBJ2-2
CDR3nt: TGCGCCAGCAGCAACCCAGGGGGCCACGGGGAGCTGTTTTTT
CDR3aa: CASSNPGGHGELFF

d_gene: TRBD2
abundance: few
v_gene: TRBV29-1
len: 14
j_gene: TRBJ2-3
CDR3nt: TGCAGCGCTTCTAGCGGCACCGCCACAGATACGCAGTATTTT
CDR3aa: CSASSGTATDTQYF

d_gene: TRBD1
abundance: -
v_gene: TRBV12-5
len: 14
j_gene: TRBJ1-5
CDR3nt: TGTGCTAGTGGTAACGGACAGGGGGATCAGCCCCAGCATTTT
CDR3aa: CASGNGQGDQPQHF

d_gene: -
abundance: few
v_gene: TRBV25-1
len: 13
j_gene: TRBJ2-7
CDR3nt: TGTGCCAGCAGGAGGCATCAAGAGTACGAGCAGTACTTC
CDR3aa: CASRRHQEYEQYF

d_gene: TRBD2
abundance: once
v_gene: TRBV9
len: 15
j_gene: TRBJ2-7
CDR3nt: TGTGCCAGCAGCGTAGAAGGCGGGAGGGCGGACGAGCAGTACTTC
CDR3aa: CASSVEGGRADEQYF

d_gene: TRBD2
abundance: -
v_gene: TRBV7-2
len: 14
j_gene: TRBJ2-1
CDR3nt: TGTGCCGTCAGGCGGGAGGGCTCCTACAATGAGCAGTTCTTC
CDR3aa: CAVRREGSYNEQFF

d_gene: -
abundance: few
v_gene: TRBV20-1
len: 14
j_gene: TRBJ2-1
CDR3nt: TGCAGTGCTAGTCTGGACATGGGGCCGATGAGGCAGTTCTTC
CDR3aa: CSASLDMGPMRQFF

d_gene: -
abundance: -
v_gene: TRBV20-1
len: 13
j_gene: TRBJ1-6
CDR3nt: TGCAGTGCTAGTACCAGGGTACGGTCACCCCTCCACTTT
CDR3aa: CSASTRVRSPLHF

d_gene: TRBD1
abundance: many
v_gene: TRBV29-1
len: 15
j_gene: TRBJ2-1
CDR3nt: TGCAGCGTCACGCCATATGGACAGGGTAATGGTGAGCAGTTCTTC
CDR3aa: CSVTPYGQGNGEQFF

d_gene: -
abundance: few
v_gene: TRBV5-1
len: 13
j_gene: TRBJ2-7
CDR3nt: TGCGCCAGCAGCACCGGACAATTCTACGAGCAGTACTTC
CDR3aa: CASSTGQFYEQYF

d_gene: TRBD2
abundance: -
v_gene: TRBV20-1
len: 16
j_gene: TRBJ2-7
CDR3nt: TGCAGTGCTAAGACGGGGGCGGGAGGTCGATCCTACGAGCAGTACTTC
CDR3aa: CSAKTGAGGRSYEQYF

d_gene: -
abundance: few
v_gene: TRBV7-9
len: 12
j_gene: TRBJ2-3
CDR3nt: TGTGCCAGCACGGGGCCGATAAATACGCAGTATTTT
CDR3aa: CASTGPINTQYF

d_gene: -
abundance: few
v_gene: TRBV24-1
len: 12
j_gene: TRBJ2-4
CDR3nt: TGTGCCACCAGTGATTCGGGGAACATTCAGTACTTC
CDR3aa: CATSDSGNIQYF

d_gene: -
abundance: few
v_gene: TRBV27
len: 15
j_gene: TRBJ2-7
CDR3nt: TGTGCCAGCTCCACGCGTGTTAGTTCTCTCTACGAGCAGTACTTC
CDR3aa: CASSTRVSSLYEQYF

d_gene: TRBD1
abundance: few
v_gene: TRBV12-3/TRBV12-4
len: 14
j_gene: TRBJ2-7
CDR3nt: TGTGCCAGCAGTCTACAGGGGGCAGGCCACGAGCAGTACTTC
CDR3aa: CASSLQGAGHEQYF

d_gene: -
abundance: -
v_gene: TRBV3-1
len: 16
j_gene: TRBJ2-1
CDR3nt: TGTGCCAGCAGCCAAGAACGTAGGTACTCCTACAATGAGCAGTTCTTC
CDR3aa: CASSQERRYSYNEQFF

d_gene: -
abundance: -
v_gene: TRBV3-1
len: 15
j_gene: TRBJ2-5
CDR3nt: TGTGCCAGCAGCCCTAGGGTCTCCACAGAGGAGACCCAGTACTTC
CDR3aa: CASSPRVSTEETQYF

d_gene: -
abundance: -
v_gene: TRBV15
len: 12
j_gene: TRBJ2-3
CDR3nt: TGTGCCACCAGCTCAAACTCAGATACGCAGTATTTT
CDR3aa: CATSSNSDTQYF

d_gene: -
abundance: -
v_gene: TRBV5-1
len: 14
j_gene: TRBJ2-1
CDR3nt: TGCGCCAGCAGCTTGAACGGGGGGCGGATTGGGCAGTTCTTC
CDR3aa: CASSLNGGRIGQFF